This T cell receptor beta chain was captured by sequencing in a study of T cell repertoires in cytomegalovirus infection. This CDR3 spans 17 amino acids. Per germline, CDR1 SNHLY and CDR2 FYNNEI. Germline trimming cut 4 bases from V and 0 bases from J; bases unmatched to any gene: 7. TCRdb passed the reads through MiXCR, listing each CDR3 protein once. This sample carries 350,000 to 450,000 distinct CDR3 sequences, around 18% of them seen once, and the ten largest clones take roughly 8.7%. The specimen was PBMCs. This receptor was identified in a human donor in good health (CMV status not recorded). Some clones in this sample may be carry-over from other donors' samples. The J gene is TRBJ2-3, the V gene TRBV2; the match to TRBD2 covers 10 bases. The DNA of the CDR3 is TGTGCCAGCAGTGGAATAGCGGGGGGCAGAAGCACAGATACGCAGTATTTT. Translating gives CASSGIAGGRSTDTQYF.